The 11 T cell receptor beta chains given below trace back to one sample, sequenced in a study of cytotoxic CD8 clonotypes in ibrutinib-treated CLL. Produced via immunoSEQ multiplex PCR; TCRdb's table is partial and in-frame only. Among about 140,000 clones, 77% were seen once, and the ten largest hold about 27%. Material: PBMCs, obtained after 12 months of ibrutinib treatment. The receptor set was obtained from a human donor with chronic lymphocytic leukemia.

The V gene is TRBV9, the J gene TRBJ1-1; maybe TRBD1 (6 bases). With 0 bases removed from V and 2 bases from J, the gap between germline ends came to 8 bases. The germline V gene has CDR1 SGDLS and CDR2 YYNGEE. CDR3 length: 14 residues. CDR3: CASSVGQVNTEAFF. The CDR3 nucleotides are TGTGCCAGCAGCGTAGGACAGGTTAACACTGAAGCTTTCTTT.

This clone appeared a few times. The rearrangement uses TRBV10-3 and TRBJ1-5; 10 bases line up with TRBD1. The J segment lost 7 bases and the V segment lost 3 bases, leaving 6 bases of the junction unmatched. Germline CDR1 ENHRY, CDR2 SYGVKD. This CDR3 has 15 residues. The CDR3 loop reads CAISDPGTGVQPQHF. The CDR3 coding sequence is TGTGCCATCAGTGACCCCGGGACAGGGGTCCAGCCCCAGCATTTT.

This chain joins TRBV7-2 and TRBJ1-4; 9 bases map to TRBD1. V was clipped by 5 bases and J by 6 bases; unmatched bases: 13. Per germline, CDR1 SGHTA and CDR2 FQGNSA. This CDR3 comprises 17 residues. The CDR3 protein is CASSQGRAWTGDEKLFF. The CDR3, as DNA: TGTGCCAGCAGCCAAGGCCGTGCCTGGACAGGGGATGAAAAACTGTTTTTT.

The V call is TRBV29-1, the J call TRBJ2-7, with 9 bases identical to TRBD1. Germline values: CDR1 SQVTM, CDR2 ANQGSEA. The junction had 11 bases not matched to a gene; V was cut back by 2 bases and J by 3 bases. This CDR3 has 16 residues. CDR3 amino acids: CSVEKGGTGSFYEQYF. For the CDR3, the DNA is TGCAGCGTTGAAAAAGGGGGGACAGGGAGTTTCTACGAGCAGTACTTC.

The rearrangement uses TRBV7-6 and TRBJ1-3; no clear D. The CDR3 spans 16 residues. Germline V gene sequence: CDR1 SGHVS, CDR2 FNYEAQ. V was cut by 0 bases and J by 0 bases, with 9 bases left in between. This chain's CDR3 is CASSLATQLSGNTIYF. The CDR3 DNA reads TGTGCCAGCAGCTTAGCCACACAACTCTCTGGAAACACCATATATTTT.

This chain uses TRBV7-2 with TRBJ1-3; D is unresolved. V lost 2 bases to trimming and J lost 1 base, with 12 bases between them. Germline V gives CDR1 SGHTA, CDR2 FQGNSA. The CDR3 covers 16 residues. CDR3 nucleotide sequence: TGTGCCAGCAGCTTATTCGGATCCAGTTCTGGAAACACCATATATTTT. It codes for CASSLFGSSSGNTIYF.

The genes are TRBV27 and TRBJ1-6; 8 bases map to TRBD1. The germline gives CDR1 MNHEY, CDR2 SMNVEV (reference sequence). V lost 4 bases, J lost 6 bases, and 8 bases stayed unmatched. The CDR3 consists of 16 residues. The CDR3 region has the DNA TGTGCCAGCAGTTCAATTGACAGGGGACTTAATTCACCCCTCCACTTT. It yields the protein CASSSIDRGLNSPLHF.

The rearrangement uses TRBV9 and TRBJ2-2, with TRBD2 matching over 8 bases. In germline, CDR1 is SGDLS, CDR2 YYNGEE. After removal of 5 bases from V and 4 bases from J, the junction contained 7 bases not matched to a gene. CDR3 length: 15 amino acids. CDR3 nucleotides: TGTGCCAGCAGTGAGACTAGCGAGGGCACCGGGGAGCTGTTTTTT. It translates to CASSETSEGTGELFF.

Regarding this clone: Distinct nucleotide sequences in the sample also encode this CDR3. The chain recombines TRBV28 with TRBJ1-5, with a tentative D call TRBD1 (5 bases). This CDR3 is 16 amino acids long. Germline CDR1 and CDR2: MDHEN and SYDVKM. Trimming removed 6 bases from V and 0 bases from J, with 15 bases in between. The DNA for the CDR3 is TGTGCCAGCAGCATCCTGACAGTCTATAGCAATCAGCCCCAGCATTTT. Translated: CASSILTVYSNQPQHF.

CDR3 sequence reads: CASSLDGLVLPQYF. CDR3 DNA: TGTGCCAGCAGCTTGGACGGACTAGTGCTTCCCCAGTACTTC. The chain is built from TRBV7-8 and TRBJ2-5; 7 bases line up with TRBD2. The CDR3 is 14 amino acids. The trim removed 3 bases at V and 9 bases at J, leaving 10 bases unmatched. CDR1 SGHVS and CDR2 FQNEAQ come from the germline V gene. The full variable domain, with the rest looked up from reference TRBV7-8 and TRBJ2-5, is GAGVSQSPRYKVAKRGQDVALRCDPISGHVSLFWYQQALGQGPEFLTYFQNEAQLDKSGLPSDRFFAERPEGSVSTLKIQRTQQEDSAVYLCASSLDGLVLPQYFGPGTRLLVL.

The chain uses TRBV4-1 and TRBJ1-5; 8 bases align to TRBD1. Germline CDR1 is MGHRA and CDR2 is YSYEKL. The CDR3 is 14 residues long. V lost 4 bases and J lost 4; bases outside the gene matches: 3. The CDR3 here is CASSRDRGNQPQHF. The CDR3 nucleotides read TGCGCCAGCAGCCGAGACAGGGGTAATCAGCCCCAGCATTTT.